This T cell receptor beta chain came from a study of blood T cell repertoires in COVID-19. This table comes from immunoSEQ multiplex PCR, and its TCRdb copy is limited to in-frame clones, with some not included. The sample consists of roughly 160,000 clones, over 80% of them appearing once. This clone appeared once. CDR1 and CDR2 (germline): KGHSH, LQKENI. The CDR3 loop spans 15 amino acids. The junction had 0 bases not matched to a gene; V was cut back by 3 bases and J by 1 base. The chain employs TRBV18 and TRBJ1-5, with 10 bases that match TRBD1. Sequencing was done on a sample of peripheral blood. The clonotype comes from a woman aged 55-70 years with acute or convalescent COVID-19. The CDR3 protein is CASSPGQGSNQPQHF. The CDR3 DNA follows: TGTGCCAGCTCACCGGGACAGGGGAGCAATCAGCCCCAGCATTTT. The full variable domain, completed using reference TRBV18 and TRBJ1-5, is NAGVMQNPRHLVRRRGQEARLRCSPMKGHSHVYWYRQLPEEGLKFMVYLQKENIIDESGMPKERFSAEFPKEGPSILRIQQVVRGDSAAYFCASSPGQGSNQPQHFGDGTRLSIL.